The rows below give T cell receptor beta chains drawn from one sample of a study of early T cells in non-severe SARS-CoV-2 infection. TCRdb analysed the 5' RACE reads with MiXCR anew, one entry per CDR3 protein. The sample lists 40,000 to 55,000 distinct CDR3 sequences; 9% to 15% were seen once. Sample: whole blood. These receptors all come from an adult who was a healthcare worker with PCR-confirmed SARS-CoV-2 infection or an uninfected control (not recorded which). The CDR3 runs from the conserved cysteine through the conserved F or W. The D gene is left open where the match is weak. Expanded clones get a size class; other rows say once, few or many, or leave the size out.

J,D,size,V,CDR3,DNA
TRBJ1-1,-,-,TRBV5-1,CASSLNGLGTEAFF,TGCGCCAGCAGCTTGAACGGTCTGGGCACTGAAGCTTTCTTT
TRBJ2-1,TRBD1,many,TRBV5-1,CASSRDSPGQGWSSEQFF,TGCGCCAGCAGCCGCGACAGTCCGGGACAGGGGTGGAGTAGTGAGCAGTTCTTC
TRBJ2-1,-,few,TRBV5-4,CASSLAGSSSYNEQFF,TGTGCCAGCAGCTTGGCCGGGAGTTCCTCCTACAATGAGCAGTTCTTC
TRBJ2-1,-,many,TRBV6-5,CARPMVRATNNEQFF,TGTGCCCGCCCAATGGTCCGAGCCACGAACAATGAGCAGTTCTTC
TRBJ2-7,-,-,TRBV29-1,CSVLSSREQYF,TGCAGCGTTCTTTCCTCTAGGGAGCAGTACTTC
TRBJ2-1,-,few,TRBV7-9,CASSLVGHATDEQFF,TGTGCCAGCAGCTTAGTAGGACATGCCACCGATGAGCAGTTCTTC
TRBJ2-1,TRBD2,-,TRBV10-3,CAISRTSGGNNEQFF,TGTGCCATCAGTAGGACTAGCGGGGGGAACAATGAGCAGTTCTTC
TRBJ2-7,-,many,TRBV12-3/TRBV12-4,CASSLVSGRAYEQYF,TGTGCCAGCAGTTTAGTCTCGGGACGGGCCTACGAGCAGTACTTC
TRBJ1-4,TRBD1,-,TRBV6-5,CASSEDRGSEKLFF,TGTGCCAGCAGCGAGGACAGGGGCAGTGAAAAACTGTTTTTT
TRBJ2-1,-,-,TRBV18,CASSSGPNNEQFF,TGTGCCAGCTCATCGGGACCAAACAATGAGCAGTTCTTC
TRBJ2-7,-,-,TRBV7-2,CASSLGGASYEQYF,TGTGCCAGCAGCTTAGGAGGGGCGTCCTACGAGCAGTACTTC
TRBJ2-1,TRBD1,many,TRBV5-1,CASSSRGFGQGTYNEQFF,TGCGCCAGCAGCTCGAGGGGTTTCGGACAGGGCACCTACAATGAGCAGTTCTTC
TRBJ2-1,TRBD2,many,TRBV4-1,CASSQEDKSGGPHNEQFF,TGCGCCAGCAGCCAAGAGGACAAGTCGGGGGGGCCACACAATGAGCAGTTCTTC
TRBJ1-2,-,-,TRBV29-1,CSVEVMVQGGGYTF,TGCAGCGTTGAAGTAATGGTACAGGGTGGTGGCTACACCTTC
TRBJ1-3,-,-,TRBV6-2/TRBV6-3,CASSYTRTGGWGTINF,TGTGCCAGCAGTTACACCCGGACCGGTGGATGGGGCACCATAAATTTT
TRBJ1-2,-,many,TRBV20-1,CSAPRGSPNYGYTF,TGCAGTGCACCCCGTGGGTCCCCTAACTATGGCTACACCTTC
TRBJ2-7,-,-,TRBV29-1,CSVSPLSSYEQYF,TGCAGCGTTTCCCCTTTGAGCTCCTACGAGCAGTACTTC
TRBJ2-5,-,few,TRBV10-3,CAISESRSASARETQYF,TGTGCCATCAGTGAGTCGAGGTCGGCTAGCGCTCGGGAGACCCAGTACTTC